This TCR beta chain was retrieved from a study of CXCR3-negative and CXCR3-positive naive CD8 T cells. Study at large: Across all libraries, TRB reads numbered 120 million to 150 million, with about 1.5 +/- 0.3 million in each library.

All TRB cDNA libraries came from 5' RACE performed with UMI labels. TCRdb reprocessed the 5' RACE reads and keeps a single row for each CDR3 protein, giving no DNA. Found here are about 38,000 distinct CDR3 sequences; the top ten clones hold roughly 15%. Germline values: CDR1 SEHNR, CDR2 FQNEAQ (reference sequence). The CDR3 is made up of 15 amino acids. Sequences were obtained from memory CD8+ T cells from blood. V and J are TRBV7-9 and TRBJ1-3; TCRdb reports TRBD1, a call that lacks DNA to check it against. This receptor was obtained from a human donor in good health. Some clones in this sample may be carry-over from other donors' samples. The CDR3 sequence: CASSPLSGTGNTIYF.